This T cell receptor (beta chain) emerged from a study of blood T cells in healthy people across ages. The people who gave samples were healthy Caucasians from Russia, aged roughly 6 to 100. Every participating donor contributed 8.5 to 10 milliliters of peripheral blood through a draw. The germline V gene encodes CDR1 MNHEY and CDR2 SMNVEV (reference sequence). The CDR3 contains 14 residues. V lost 4 bases and J lost 7, with 14 bases in between. This clonotype was counted between two and nine times. With a J-beta primer mix and a sample-barcoded 5' primer, a second PCR ran roughly 6 to 11 cycles. TCRdb reprocessed the 5' RACE reads with MiXCR, giving one entry per CDR3 protein. The table shows 700,000 to 950,000 distinct CDR3 sequences, with about 40% occurring only once.

The TCR was taken from an older woman in good health. The V and J genes are TRBV27 and TRBJ2-1; D might be TRBD1 or TRBD2, each matching 5 bases. The sample was blood. The CDR3 coding sequence is TGTGCCAGCAGTTCAAACCAGGGACGGAATGAGCAGTTCTTC. This sequence encodes CASSSNQGRNEQFF.